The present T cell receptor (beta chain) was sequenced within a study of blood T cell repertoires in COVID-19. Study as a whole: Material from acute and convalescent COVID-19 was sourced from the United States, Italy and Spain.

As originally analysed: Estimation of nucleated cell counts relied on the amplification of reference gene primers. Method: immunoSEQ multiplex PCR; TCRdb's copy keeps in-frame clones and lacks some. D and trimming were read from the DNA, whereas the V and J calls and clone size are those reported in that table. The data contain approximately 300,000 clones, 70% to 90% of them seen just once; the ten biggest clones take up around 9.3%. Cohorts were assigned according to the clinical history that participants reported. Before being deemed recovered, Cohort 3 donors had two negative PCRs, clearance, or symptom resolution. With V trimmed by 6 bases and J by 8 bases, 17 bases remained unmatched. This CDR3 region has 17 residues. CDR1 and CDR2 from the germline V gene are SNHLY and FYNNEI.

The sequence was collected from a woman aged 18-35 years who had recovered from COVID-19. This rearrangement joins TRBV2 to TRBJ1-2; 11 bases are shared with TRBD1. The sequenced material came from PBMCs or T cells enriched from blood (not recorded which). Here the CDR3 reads CASRRSPGTGGVGGYTF. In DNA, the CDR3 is TGTGCCAGCAGAAGAAGTCCCGGGACAGGGGGAGTAGGCGGCTACACCTTC.